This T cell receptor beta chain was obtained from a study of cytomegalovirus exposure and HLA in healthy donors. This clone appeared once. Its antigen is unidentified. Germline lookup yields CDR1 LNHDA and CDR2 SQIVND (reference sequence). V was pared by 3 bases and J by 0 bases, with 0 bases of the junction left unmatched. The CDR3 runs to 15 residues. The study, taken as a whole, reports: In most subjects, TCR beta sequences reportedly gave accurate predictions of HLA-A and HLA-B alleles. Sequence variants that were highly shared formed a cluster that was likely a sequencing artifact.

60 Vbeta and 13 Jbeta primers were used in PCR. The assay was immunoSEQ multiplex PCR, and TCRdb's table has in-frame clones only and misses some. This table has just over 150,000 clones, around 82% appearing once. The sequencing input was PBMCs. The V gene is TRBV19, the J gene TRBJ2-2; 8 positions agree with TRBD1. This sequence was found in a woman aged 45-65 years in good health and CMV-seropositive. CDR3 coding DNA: TGTGCCAGTAGTATGGGACAGGCGAACACCGGGGAGCTGTTTTTT. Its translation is CASSMGQANTGELFF.